The next 11 T cell receptor beta chains were all read from a single sample in a study of follicular helper T cells after annual influenza vaccination. Here immunoSEQ multiplex PCR was the method, and the copy in TCRdb shows in-frame clones only, minus some. The data contain thousands of clones, roughly 84% of them singletons. Described time point: 2015-2016 season, 7 days after influenza vaccination. The sample here was CXCR5+ CD38- circulating T follicular helper cells from blood, taken 7 days after influenza vaccination. The subset: circulating Tfh, non-naive CD4+CXCR5+PD-1+ (ICOS+CD38+ or ICOS-CD38-). The receptor source for this set is an adult who received the influenza vaccine.

CDR3 in amino acids: CASSPTGEPTATNEKLFF. DNA of the CDR3: TGTGCCAGCAGCCCGACCGGGGAACCAACTGCAACTAATGAAAAACTGTTTTTT. The V call is TRBV28, the J call TRBJ1-4; D unclear. Germline assignment: CDR1 MDHEN and CDR2 SYDVKM. With 6 bases removed from V and 0 bases from J, the gap between germline ends came to 20 bases. The CDR3 is 18 residues long.

The rearrangement links TRBV4-2 to TRBJ2-1; D possibly corresponds to TRBD1 (7 bases). V lost 0 bases to trimming and J lost 2 bases, with 17 bases between them. The CDR3 consists of 18 residues. Germline V gene data show CDR1 as LGHNA and CDR2 as YNFKEQ. The CDR3 nucleotides are TGTGCCAGCAGCCAAGATCAAGGCGGAGGGACAGCCTACAATGAGCAGTTCTTC. Translating gives CASSQDQGGGTAYNEQFF.

V usage is TRBV6-1 and J usage is TRBJ2-1; D not certain. From germline, CDR1 is MNHNS and CDR2 SASEGT. This CDR3 spans 13 amino acids. Trimming shortened V by 5 bases and J by 7 bases, and 12 bases separated the two germline ends. CDR3 in DNA: TGTGCCAGCAGTTTTACCTCAGTGAATGAGCAGTTCTTC. Its translation is CASSFTSVNEQFF.

The CDR3 nucleotides read TGTGCCAGCAGCCCCTCAGGGGGGTACCAAGAGACCCAGTACTTC. Encoded protein: CASSPSGGYQETQYF. The chain recombines TRBV14 with TRBJ2-5; D possibly corresponds to TRBD1 (7 bases). The CDR3 runs to 15 residues. V was cut by 4 bases and J by 0 bases, with 12 bases left in between. Germline assignment: CDR1 SGHDN and CDR2 FVKESK.

The chain recombines TRBV30 with TRBJ1-5, with a possible D match to TRBD1 (5 bases). The CDR3 is 17 amino acids. Trimming left V 2 bases short and J 1 base short, with 18 bases between. In germline, CDR1 is GTSNPN, CDR2 SVGIG (reference sequence). CDR3 in DNA: TGTGCCTGGAGTCCCCTAATGCAGGGAGCAAGCAATCAGCCCCAGCATTTT. This gives the protein CAWSPLMQGASNQPQHF.

The rearrangement uses TRBV7-9 and TRBJ1-4, with D unclear. This CDR3 comprises 13 residues. Germline CDR1 and CDR2: SEHNR and FQNEAQ (reference sequence). The V gene lost 1 base and the J gene lost 1 base, with 1 base spanning the gap. The CDR3 loop reads CASSLVTNEKLFF. The CDR3 nucleotides read TGTGCCAGCAGCTTAGTAACTAATGAAAAACTGTTTTTT.

A single count supports this clone. This sequence joins TRBV6-6 and TRBJ2-7; 7 positions agree with TRBD1. Per the germline V gene, CDR1 is MNHNY and CDR2 is SVGAGI (reference sequence). Trimming at V came to 8 bases and at J to 2 bases, leaving 12 bases not matched to a gene. The CDR3 contains 15 residues. The CDR3 nucleotides are TGTGCCAGCCGCACACGCCGGGACAGACCCTACGAGCAGTACTTC. Its translation: CASRTRRDRPYEQYF.

This clone was seen more than once but under ten times. Here the CDR3 DNA reads TGTGCCAGCAGCTTCTCGGATAGGGGGACTGAAGCTTTCTTT. Its translation is CASSFSDRGTEAFF. The chain uses TRBV7-2 and TRBJ1-1, with D perhaps TRBD1 (6 bases). Trimming took off 3 bases at V and 5 bases at J, with 13 bases between the two ends. This CDR3 has 14 amino acids. Germline values: CDR1 SGHTA, CDR2 FQGNSA.

This chain connects TRBV5-8 to TRBJ2-7, with D tentatively TRBD1 (6 bases). V lost 1 base, J lost 0 bases, and 8 bases lay in between. CDR1 is SGHTS and CDR2 is YDEGEE in the germline V gene. This CDR3 is 14 amino acids long. The CDR3: CASSLKGGSYEQYF. Written as DNA, the CDR3 is TGTGCCAGCAGCTTGAAAGGGGGCTCCTACGAGCAGTACTTC. The full variable domain, rest sourced from reference TRBV5-8 and TRBJ2-7, is EAGVTQSPTHLIKTRGQQATLRCSPISGHTSVYWYQQALGLGLQFLLWYDEGEERNRGNFPPRFSGRQFPNYSSELNVNALELEDSALYLCASSLKGGSYEQYFGPGTRLTVT.

The chain couples TRBV6-5 to TRBJ2-7; tentatively, D is TRBD1 or TRBD2 (5 bases each). The CDR3 contains 13 residues. The V end lost 6 bases, the J end lost 3 bases, and 12 bases lay between the germline ends. In germline, CDR1 is MNHEY, CDR2 SVGAGI. CDR3 nucleotides: TGTGCCAGCAGCCCAGGTGGGGGCTACGAGCAGTACTTC. Protein product: CASSPGGGYEQYF.

The chain has TRBV27 and TRBJ2-5; TRBD2 agrees at 7 bases. Germline CDR1 is MNHEY and CDR2 is SMNVEV (reference sequence). The trim removed 8 bases at V and 3 bases at J, leaving 12 bases unmatched. The CDR3 is 15 residues long. The CDR3 sequence: CASRLKGLTKETQYF. As DNA, the CDR3 is TGTGCCAGCCGGCTGAAGGGACTAACGAAAGAGACCCAGTACTTC.